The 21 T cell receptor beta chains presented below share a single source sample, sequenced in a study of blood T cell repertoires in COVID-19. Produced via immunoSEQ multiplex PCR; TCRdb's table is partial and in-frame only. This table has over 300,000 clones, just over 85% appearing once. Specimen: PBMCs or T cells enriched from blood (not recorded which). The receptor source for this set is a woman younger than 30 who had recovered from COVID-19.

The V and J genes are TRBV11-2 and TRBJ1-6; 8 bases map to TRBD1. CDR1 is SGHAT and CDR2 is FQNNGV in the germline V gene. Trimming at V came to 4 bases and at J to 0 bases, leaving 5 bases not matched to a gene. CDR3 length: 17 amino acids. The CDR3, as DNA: TGTGCCAGCAGCTGGTCAGGGGGCCCCTCCTATAATTCACCCCTCCACTTT. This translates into CASSWSGGPSYNSPLHF.

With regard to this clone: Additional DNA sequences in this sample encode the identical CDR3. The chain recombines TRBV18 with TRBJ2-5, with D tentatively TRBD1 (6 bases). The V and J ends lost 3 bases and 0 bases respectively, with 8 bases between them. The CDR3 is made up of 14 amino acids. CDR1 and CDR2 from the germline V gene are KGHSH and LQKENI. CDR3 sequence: CASSPRTDQETQYF. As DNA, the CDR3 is TGTGCCAGCTCACCCCGGACAGACCAAGAGACCCAGTACTTC.

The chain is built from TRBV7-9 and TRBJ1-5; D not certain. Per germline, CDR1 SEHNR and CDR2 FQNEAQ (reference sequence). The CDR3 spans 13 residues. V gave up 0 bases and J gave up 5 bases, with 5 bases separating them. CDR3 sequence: CASSLAEDQPQHF. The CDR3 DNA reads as TGTGCCAGCAGCTTAGCGGAGGATCAGCCCCAGCATTTT.

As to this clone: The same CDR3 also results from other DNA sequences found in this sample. The CDR3 spells CASSSSEAFF. The CDR3 region has the DNA TGTGCCAGCAGCTCCTCTGAAGCTTTCTTT. The chain couples TRBV7-6 to TRBJ1-1, with D uncertain. CDR1 is SGHVS and CDR2 is FNYEAQ in the germline V gene. The CDR3 has 10 amino acids. With 4 bases removed from V and 6 bases from J, the gap between germline ends came to 3 bases.

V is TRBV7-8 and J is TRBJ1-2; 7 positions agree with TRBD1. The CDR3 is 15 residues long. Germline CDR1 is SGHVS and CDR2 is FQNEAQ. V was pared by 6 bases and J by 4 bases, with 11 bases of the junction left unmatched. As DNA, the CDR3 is TGTGCCAGCAGTTCCGGGACAGTTTACTCCTATGGCTACACCTTC. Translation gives CASSSGTVYSYGYTF.

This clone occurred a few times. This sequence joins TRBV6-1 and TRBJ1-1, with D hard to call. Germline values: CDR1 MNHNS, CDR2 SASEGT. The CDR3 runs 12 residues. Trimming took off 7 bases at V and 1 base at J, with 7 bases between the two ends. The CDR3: CASTYENTEAFF. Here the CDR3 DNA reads TGTGCCAGCACCTATGAGAACACTGAAGCTTTCTTT.

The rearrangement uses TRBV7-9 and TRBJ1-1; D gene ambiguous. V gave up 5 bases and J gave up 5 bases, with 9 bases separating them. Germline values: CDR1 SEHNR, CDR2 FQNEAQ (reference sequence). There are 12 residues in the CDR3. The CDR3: CASSLLSTEAFF. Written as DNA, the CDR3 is TGTGCCAGCAGCCTACTCTCGACTGAAGCTTTCTTT. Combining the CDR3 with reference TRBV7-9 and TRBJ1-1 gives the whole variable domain DTGVSQNPRHKITKRGQNVTFRCDPISEHNRLYWYRQTLGQGPEFLTYFQNEAQLEKSRLLSDRFSAERPKGSFSTLEIQRTEQGDSAMYLCASSLLSTEAFFGQGTRLTVV.

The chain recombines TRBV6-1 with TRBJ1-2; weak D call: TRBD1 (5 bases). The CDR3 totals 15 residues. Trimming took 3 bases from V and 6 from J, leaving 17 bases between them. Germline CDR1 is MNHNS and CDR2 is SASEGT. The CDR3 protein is CASSDRLGHKNGYTF. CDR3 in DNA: TGTGCCAGCAGTGATCGTCTGGGGCATAAAAATGGCTACACCTTC.

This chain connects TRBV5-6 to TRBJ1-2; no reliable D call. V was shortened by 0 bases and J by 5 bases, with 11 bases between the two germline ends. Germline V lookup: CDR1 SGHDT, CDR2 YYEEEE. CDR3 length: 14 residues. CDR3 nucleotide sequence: TGTGCCAGCAGCTTGGGGAGTTTGCTATATGGCTACACCTTC. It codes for CASSLGSLLYGYTF.

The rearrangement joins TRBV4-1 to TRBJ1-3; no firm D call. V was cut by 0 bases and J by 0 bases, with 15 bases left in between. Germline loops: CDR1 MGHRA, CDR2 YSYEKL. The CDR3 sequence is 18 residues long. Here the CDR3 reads CASSQDRSQVHSGNTIYF. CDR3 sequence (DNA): TGCGCCAGCAGCCAAGACCGATCTCAGGTTCACTCTGGAAACACCATATATTTT.

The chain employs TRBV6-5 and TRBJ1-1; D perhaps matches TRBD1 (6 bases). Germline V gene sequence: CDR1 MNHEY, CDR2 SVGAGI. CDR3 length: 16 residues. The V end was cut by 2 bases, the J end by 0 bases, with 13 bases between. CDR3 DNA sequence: TGTGCCAGCAGTTACGTGGGGGCGTACATGAACACTGAAGCTTTCTTT. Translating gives CASSYVGAYMNTEAFF.

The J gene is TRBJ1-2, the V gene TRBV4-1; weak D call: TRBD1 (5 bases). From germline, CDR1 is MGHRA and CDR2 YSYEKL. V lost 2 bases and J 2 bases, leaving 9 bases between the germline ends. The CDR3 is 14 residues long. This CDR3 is CASSQPGGNYGYTF. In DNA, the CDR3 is TGCGCCAGCAGCCAACCGGGGGGAAACTATGGCTACACCTTC.

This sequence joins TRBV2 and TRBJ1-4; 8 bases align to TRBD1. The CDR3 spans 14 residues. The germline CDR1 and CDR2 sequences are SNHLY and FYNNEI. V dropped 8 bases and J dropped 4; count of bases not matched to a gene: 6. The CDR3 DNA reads TGTGCCAGCTACAGACAGGGGATTAATGAAAAACTGTTTTTT. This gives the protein CASYRQGINEKLFF.

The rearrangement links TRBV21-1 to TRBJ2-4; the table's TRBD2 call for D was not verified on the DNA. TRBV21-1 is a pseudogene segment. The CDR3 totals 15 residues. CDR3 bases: TGTGCCAGCAGCAAAGGAAACGGAGCCAAAAACATTCAGTACTTC. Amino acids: CASSKGNGAKNIQYF.

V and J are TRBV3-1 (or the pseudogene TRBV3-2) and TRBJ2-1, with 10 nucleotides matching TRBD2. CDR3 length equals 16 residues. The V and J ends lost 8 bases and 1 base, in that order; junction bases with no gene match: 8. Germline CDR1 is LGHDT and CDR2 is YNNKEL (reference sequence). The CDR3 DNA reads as TGTGCCAGCTCCACGAGCGGGGGGGCATCCTACAATGAGCAGTTCTTC. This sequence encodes CASSTSGGASYNEQFF.

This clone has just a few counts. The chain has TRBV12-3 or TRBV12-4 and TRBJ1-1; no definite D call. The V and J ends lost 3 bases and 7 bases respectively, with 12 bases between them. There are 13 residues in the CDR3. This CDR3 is CASSFNEAVEAFF. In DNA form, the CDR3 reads TGTGCCAGCAGTTTTAATGAGGCCGTTGAAGCTTTCTTT.

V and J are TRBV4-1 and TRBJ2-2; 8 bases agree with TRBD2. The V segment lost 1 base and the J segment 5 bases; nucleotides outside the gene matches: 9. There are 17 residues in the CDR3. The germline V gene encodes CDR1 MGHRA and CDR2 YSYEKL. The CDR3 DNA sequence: TGCGCCAGCAGCCAAGTTACTATCGGGAGGGCTACCGGGGAGCTGTTTTTT. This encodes CASSQVTIGRATGELFF.

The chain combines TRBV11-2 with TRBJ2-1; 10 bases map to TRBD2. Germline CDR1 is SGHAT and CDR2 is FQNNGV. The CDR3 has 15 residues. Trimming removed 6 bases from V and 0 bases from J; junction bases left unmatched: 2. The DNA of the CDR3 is TGTGCCAGCAGACCTAGCGGGAGCTCCTACAATGAGCAGTTCTTC. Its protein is CASRPSGSSYNEQFF.

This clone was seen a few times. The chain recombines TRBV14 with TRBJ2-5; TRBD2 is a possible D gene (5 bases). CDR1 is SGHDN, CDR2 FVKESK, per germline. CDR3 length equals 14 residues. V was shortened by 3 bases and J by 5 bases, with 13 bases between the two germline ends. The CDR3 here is CASSQDLVRETQYF. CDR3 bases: TGTGCCAGCAGCCAGGACTTGGTGAGGGAGACCCAGTACTTC.

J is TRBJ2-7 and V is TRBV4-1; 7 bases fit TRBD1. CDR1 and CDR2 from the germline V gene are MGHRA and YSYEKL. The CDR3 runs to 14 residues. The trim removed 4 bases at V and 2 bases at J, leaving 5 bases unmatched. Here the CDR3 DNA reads TGCGCCAGCAGCCCAAGGGACAGCACCTACGAGCAGTACTTC. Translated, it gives CASSPRDSTYEQYF.

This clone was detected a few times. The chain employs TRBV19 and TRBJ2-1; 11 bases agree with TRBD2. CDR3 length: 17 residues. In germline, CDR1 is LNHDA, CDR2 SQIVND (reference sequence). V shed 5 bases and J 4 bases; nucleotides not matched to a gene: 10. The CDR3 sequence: CASSRTSGSSAYNEQFF. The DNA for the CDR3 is TGTGCCAGTAGTCGGACTAGCGGGTCGTCCGCGTACAATGAGCAGTTCTTC. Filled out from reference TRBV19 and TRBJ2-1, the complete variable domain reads DGGITQSPKYLFRKEGQNVTLSCEQNLNHDAMYWYRQDPGQGLRLIYYSQIVNDFQKGDIAEGYSVSREKKESFPLTVTSAQKNPTAFYLCASSRTSGSSAYNEQFFGPGTRLTVL.